Listed below are T cell receptor beta chains from one sample, sequenced in a study of cytomegalovirus exposure and HLA in healthy donors. Generated by immunoSEQ multiplex PCR, the TCRdb table keeps only in-frame clones and is missing some. The table lists 150,000 to 200,000 clones, over 60% of them singletons. Sample: PBMCs. The origin of the receptors is a male donor in good health and CMV-seronegative. Both conserved end residues are part of each CDR3. D genes are given only for firm matches. Where a row states a size, it is once, few, many or the class of an expanded clone; other rows omit it.

j_call v_call clone_size d_call cdr3_aa cdr3_nt
TRBJ2-2 TRBV7-5 NA NA CVRSLQGTGELFF TGTGTCAGAAGCTTGCAGGGCACCGGGGAGCTGTTTTTT
TRBJ2-2 TRBV6-1 NA NA CASFPGGGGTGELFF TGTGCCAGCTTCCCCGGGGGAGGGGGCACCGGGGAGCTGTTTTTT
TRBJ2-7 TRBV2 NA NA CATQEAGDPYEQYF TGTGCCACCCAGGAGGCAGGGGATCCCTACGAGCAGTACTTC
TRBJ2-2 TRBV5-1 NA NA CASSSAGSEELFF TGCGCCAGCAGCTCCGCGGGGAGTGAGGAGCTGTTTTTT
TRBJ1-1 TRBV28 NA NA CASTLGQPYTEAFF TGTGCCAGCACCTTGGGGCAGCCTTACACTGAAGCTTTCTTT
TRBJ2-3 TRBV5-4 NA TRBD2 CASTPVGSGGSTQYF TGTGCCAGCACCCCGGTGGGTAGCGGGGGTAGTACGCAGTATTTT
TRBJ1-2 TRBV18 few TRBD1 CASSAGQVVVDYTF TGTGCCAGCTCAGCGGGACAGGTAGTGGTTGACTACACCTTC
TRBJ2-1 TRBV28 NA TRBD2 CASLQAGAYNEQFF TGTGCCAGCCTCCAGGCGGGAGCCTACAATGAGCAGTTCTTC
TRBJ2-7 TRBV27 NA TRBD2 CASSPRGLAGVFSYEQYF TGTGCCAGCAGTCCCCGGGGACTAGCGGGAGTATTTTCCTACGAGCAGTACTTC
TRBJ2-1 TRBV11-3 NA TRBD2 CASSPGGGRSGEQFF TGTGCCAGCAGCCCGGGCGGGGGTAGGTCGGGGGAGCAGTTCTTC
TRBJ2-1 TRBV5-6 few TRBD1 CASSSPLDRDNEQFF TGTGCCAGCAGCTCGCCGTTAGACAGGGACAATGAGCAGTTCTTC
TRBJ2-7 TRBV30 once NA CAWRGRGLSSYEQYF TGTGCCTGGAGAGGACGGGGTTTAAGCTCCTACGAGCAGTACTTC
TRBJ1-5 TRBV19 NA TRBD1 CASSIYGTGTLSNQPQHF TGTGCCAGTAGTATTTATGGGACAGGGACTCTTAGCAATCAGCCCCAGCATTTT
TRBJ2-7 TRBV7-9 NA TRBD2 CASSASGRADEQYF TGTGCCAGCAGCGCTAGCGGGAGGGCCGACGAGCAGTACTTC
TRBJ2-3 TRBV10-3 NA TRBD1 CAISEQGANTQYF TGTGCCATCAGTGAACAGGGGGCGAATACGCAGTATTTT
TRBJ1-5 TRBV28 NA NA CASSFSGAGNQPQHF TGTGCCAGCAGTTTCTCAGGGGCGGGCAATCAGCCCCAGCATTTT
TRBJ2-5 TRBV18 once NA CASSPPEGQETQYF TGTGCCAGCTCACCACCGGAGGGACAAGAGACCCAGTACTTC
TRBJ2-1 TRBV7-9 NA NA CASSLVGRGNPSYNEQFF TGTGCCAGCAGCTTAGTGGGTCGGGGAAATCCCTCCTACAATGAGCAGTTCTTC
TRBJ2-7 TRBV18 NA TRBD2 CASSPTSGSSEQYF TGTGCCAGCTCACCAACTAGCGGGAGTTCCGAGCAGTACTTC
TRBJ1-4 TRBV6-5 NA TRBD1 CASSSSGTGRHEKLFF TGTGCCAGCAGTTCATCCGGGACAGGGCGTCATGAAAAACTGTTTTTT
TRBJ2-4 TRBV4-3 once TRBD2 CASSQLRGDKNIQYF TGCGCCAGCAGCCAACTCCGGGGGGACAAAAACATTCAGTACTTC
TRBJ1-4 TRBV25-1 few NA CASTGQGWEKLFF TGTGCCAGCACCGGCCAGGGTTGGGAAAAACTGTTTTTT
TRBJ2-3 TRBV5-1 NA NA CASSLVGRGEDTQYF TGCGCCAGCAGCTTGGTAGGTCGAGGAGAAGATACGCAGTATTTT
TRBJ2-7 TRBV28 NA TRBD2 CASSPSGRGSYEQYF TGTGCCAGCAGTCCGAGCGGGAGAGGGTCCTACGAGCAGTACTTC
TRBJ1-2 TRBV15 NA NA CATSREFGGASGYTF TGTGCCACCAGCAGAGAGTTTGGAGGGGCGAGTGGCTACACCTTC
TRBJ1-1 TRBV7-2 NA NA CASSFILLNTEAFF TGTGCCAGCAGCTTTATACTCTTGAACACTGAAGCTTTCTTT
TRBJ2-1 TRBV5-1 NA TRBD2 CASGGGYNEQFF TGCGCCAGCGGCGGGGGATACAATGAGCAGTTCTTC
TRBJ2-1 TRBV2 NA TRBD1 CARQGLGNEQFF TGTGCCCGACAGGGCTTAGGCAATGAGCAGTTCTTC
TRBJ2-5 TRBV7-2 few TRBD2 CASSLGLAGGLQETQYF TGTGCCAGCAGCTTAGGACTAGCGGGAGGATTACAAGAGACCCAGTACTTC
TRBJ2-3 TRBV27 few TRBD1 CASSFWDRVTDTQYF TGTGCCAGCAGTTTTTGGGACAGGGTAACAGATACGCAGTATTTT
TRBJ1-2 TRBV6-1 once NA CASREGIYYGYTF TGTGCCAGCAGGGAGGGCATCTACTATGGCTACACCTTC
TRBJ1-5 TRBV30 once TRBD1 CAWAQGARQPQHF TGTGCCTGGGCACAGGGGGCGAGACAGCCCCAGCATTTT
TRBJ2-2 TRBV28 NA TRBD2 CASSSRLAAGELFF TGTGCCAGCAGCTCCAGACTAGCGGCCGGGGAGCTGTTTTTT
TRBJ1-1 TRBV10-2 few TRBD1 CASRGTGRVDNTEAFF TGCGCCAGCAGGGGGACAGGGAGGGTCGATAACACTGAAGCTTTCTTT
TRBJ1-1 TRBV6-4 NA NA CASSERVNTEAFF TGTGCCAGCAGTGAGCGAGTGAACACTGAAGCTTTCTTT
TRBJ1-1 TRBV30 NA TRBD1 CAWSEDRVDTEAFF TGTGCCTGGAGTGAGGACAGGGTCGACACTGAAGCTTTCTTT
TRBJ2-7 TRBV28 NA NA CASTGPNSYEQYF TGTGCCAGCACAGGCCCTAATTCCTACGAGCAGTACTTC
TRBJ1-5 TRBV10-3 NA TRBD1 CAIPWDSINQPQHF TGTGCCATTCCTTGGGACAGTATAAATCAGCCCCAGCATTTT
TRBJ2-5 TRBV30 once NA CAWSVQDPETQYF TGTGCCTGGAGTGTACAAGATCCAGAGACCCAGTACTTC
TRBJ1-5 TRBV28 NA NA CASSLPQSNQPQHF TGTGCCAGCAGCCTTCCCCAGAGCAATCAGCCCCAGCATTTT
TRBJ1-1 TRBV2 NA TRBD1 CASINRGQLVVNTEAFF TGTGCCAGCATTAACAGGGGGCAATTGGTAGTAAACACTGAAGCTTTCTTT
TRBJ1-4 TRBV5-1 NA NA CASSLGHGSGRLFF TGCGCCAGCAGCTTGGGTCACGGGTCGGGGAGGCTGTTTTTT
TRBJ2-2 TRBV7-3 NA NA CASSHFSTGVYTGELFF TGTGCCAGCAGCCATTTTAGCACGGGGGTGTACACCGGGGAGCTGTTTTTT
TRBJ2-5 TRBV6-6 NA TRBD2 CASSYSTAGLGTQYF TGTGCCAGCAGTTACTCCACAGCGGGGCTGGGGACCCAGTACTTC
TRBJ2-2 TRBV7-2 NA NA CASSTPRPTSGELFF TGTGCCAGCAGCACCCCCAGGCCCACTAGCGGGGAGCTGTTTTTT
TRBJ2-3 TRBV28 NA TRBD2 CASSPSSGTSGGPQYF TGTGCCAGCAGTCCGTCCTCCGGGACTAGCGGGGGCCCGCAGTATTTT
TRBJ1-1 TRBV27 NA NA CASSLQGFFTEAFF TGTGCCAGCAGTCTTCAGGGGTTTTTTACTGAAGCTTTCTTT
TRBJ2-5 TRBV10-3 few NA CAISPRGDGRLFQETQYF TGTGCCATCAGCCCTAGAGGTGATGGCCGCCTGTTCCAAGAGACCCAGTACTTC